A selection of T cell receptor beta chains follows, all from one sample in a study of PD-L1 blockade in urothelial cancer. Clones were read by immunoSEQ multiplex PCR, and TCRdb kept only the in-frame ones, dropping some. The table has roughly 90,000 clones, more than 80% seen once; the top ten hold roughly 0.88%. Sequencing used PBMCs, obtained around atezolizumab (anti-PD-L1) treatment. The receptors here all came from a woman older than 75 with urothelial cancer. CDR3s leave out the opening cysteine and the closing phenylalanine or tryptophan. Part of the rows lack a size; the others show once, few, many or a class for expanded clones.

J gene	V gene	clone size	CDR3 protein
TRBJ2-5	TRBV6-5	-	ASSRRGQKQETQY
TRBJ1-2	TRBV19	-	ASRSDRGKYNYGYT
TRBJ1-4	TRBV28	-	ASSETGGYGKLF
TRBJ2-7	TRBV6-5	-	ASSSDSYEQY
TRBJ2-7	TRBV11-2	once	ASSLDGGGAGYEQY
TRBJ1-3	TRBV21-1	-	ASSNRAAGNTIY
TRBJ2-7	TRBV30	-	AWSVIRDINEQY
TRBJ1-2	TRBV10-3	-	AISESNPAGGYT
TRBJ2-7	TRBV27	-	ASKERTTSYEQY
TRBJ2-5	TRBV2	-	ASRNGRGTSGYQTQY
TRBJ2-1	TRBV25-1	-	ASSGQGLVEYNEQF
TRBJ2-3	TRBV4-1	-	ASSLAAPPFTDTQY
TRBJ2-2	TRBV19	-	ASSSRYRDRDTGELF
TRBJ2-1	TRBV19	-	ASSAALAGVYNEQF
TRBJ1-2	TRBV4-2	-	ASSQDRDSLYGYT
TRBJ2-1	TRBV19	once	ASSKSGNHNEQF
TRBJ2-3	TRBV29-1	-	SVLASASTDTQY
TRBJ2-7	TRBV6-6	-	ASTSEVYEQY
TRBJ2-7	TRBV5-1	-	ASSPGGESAYEQY
TRBJ2-2	TRBV5-6	-	ASSFRGTGELF
TRBJ2-7	TRBV15	-	ATSRVDGGSTYEQY
TRBJ2-5	TRBV5-1	once	ASSLQGAGETQY
TRBJ2-2	TRBV13	-	ASSSGLAYRTGELF
TRBJ2-7	TRBV5-1	-	ASSLSTSGTYEQY
TRBJ2-3	TRBV4-2	-	ASSQDLGTSGRRGSTDTQY
TRBJ2-1	TRBV11-2	once	ASSPRLAGSYNEQF
TRBJ2-2	TRBV28	-	ASSLIAATGELF
TRBJ1-1	TRBV11-2	-	ASSPGQRNTEAF
TRBJ2-3	TRBV19	-	ASSTPRSSGRAGTDTQY
TRBJ2-7	TRBV10-3	-	AISEFGTGVW
TRBJ1-3	TRBV2	-	ASSERRRRISGNTIY
TRBJ1-1	TRBV19	-	ASTIPGQGNTEAF
TRBJ2-3	TRBV27	-	ASSSSGTYTDTQY
TRBJ1-4	TRBV19	once	ASTPGQGIGKEKLF
TRBJ2-7	TRBV18	-	ASSPSPPSGYEQY
TRBJ2-2	TRBV7-9	-	ASSPRVGGIGTGELF
TRBJ2-1	TRBV7-7	once	ASSPASDEQF
TRBJ1-1	TRBV9	-	ASSGGTTRETEAF
TRBJ2-1	TRBV10-3	-	AISPTLYNEQF
TRBJ2-3	TRBV18	-	ASSSGTSGIGSDTQY
TRBJ1-5	TRBV19	-	ASSIPLEPQH
TRBJ1-4	TRBV28	-	ASTPQDRGNEKLF
TRBJ1-5	TRBV30	-	AWRRGSNQPQH
TRBJ2-7	TRBV5-1	-	ASSLSTGVYEQY
TRBJ2-1	TRBV11-2	-	ASSLDPGAGRIYNEQF
TRBJ2-1	TRBV19	-	ASLATSGSLSEQF
TRBJ1-4	TRBV7-9	few	ASSSGGGGLRKLF
TRBJ2-1	TRBV5-5	-	ASSLDASGVYNEQF
TRBJ1-1	TRBV18	-	ASSPTLAGTGGNTEAF
TRBJ2-5	TRBV27	-	ASSLAGRDLAETQY
TRBJ1-5	TRBV2	-	ASGQKQPQH
TRBJ1-2	TRBV18	-	ASSLDRGANYGYT
TRBJ2-3	TRBV4-1	-	ASSQVQLSTDTQY
TRBJ1-5	TRBV15	-	ATSRDRGDQPQH
TRBJ1-2	TRBV28	-	ASSQGLQGDGYT
TRBJ1-5	TRBV30	-	AWSVSEPLRDQPQH